This T cell receptor (beta chain) was captured by sequencing in a study of siplizumab effects on memory and regulatory T cells. Regarding the study as a whole: Naive T cells were seemingly more diverse than memory cells, and major contributions to the alloresponse seemed to be made by them. Siplizumab, the agent tested, significantly reduced alloreactive sequences traceable to unstimulated CD4+ memory cells. Proliferating CD4+ or CD8+ clones, roughly 75-95% of them, lacked an assignable naive or memory phenotype.

Germline V gene lookup returns CDR1 SGHRS and CDR2 YFSETQ. V dropped 4 bases and J dropped 7; count of bases not matched to a gene: 12. The CDR3 has 17 residues. This clone was counted once. Its antigen is not known. Profiling relied on immunoSEQ multiplex PCR, and the TCRdb table lists in-frame clones only, not all of them. Among 97,000 or so clones listed, about 90% were seen once. Sequencing was done on a sample of CD4+ T cells sorted from blood. The TCR originated in a human donor in good health. The chain recombines TRBV5-1 with TRBJ2-2, with 11 positions matching TRBD2. The CDR3 region has the DNA TGCGCCAGCAGCCCAAACTATAGCGGGAGGGTCGTCGGGGAGCTGTTTTTT. This codes for CASSPNYSGRVVGELFF. Combining the CDR3 with reference TRBV5-1 and TRBJ2-2 gives the whole variable domain KAGVTQTPRYLIKTRGQQVTLSCSPISGHRSVSWYQQTPGQGLQFLFEYFSETQRNKGNFPGRFSGRQFSNSRSEMNVSTLELGDSALYLCASSPNYSGRVVGELFFGEGSRLTVL.